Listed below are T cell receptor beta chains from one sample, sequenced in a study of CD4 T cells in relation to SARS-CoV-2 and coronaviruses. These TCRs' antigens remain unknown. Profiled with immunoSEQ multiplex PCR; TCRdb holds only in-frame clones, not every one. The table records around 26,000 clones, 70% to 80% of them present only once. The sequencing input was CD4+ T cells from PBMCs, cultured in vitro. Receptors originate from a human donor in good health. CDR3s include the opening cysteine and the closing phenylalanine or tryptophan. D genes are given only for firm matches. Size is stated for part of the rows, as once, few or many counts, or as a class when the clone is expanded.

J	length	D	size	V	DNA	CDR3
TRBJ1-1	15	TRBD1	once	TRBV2	TGTGCCAGCACAAGAGGGGACAGGGGGCTCATTGGAGCTTTCTTT	CASTRGDRGLIGAFF
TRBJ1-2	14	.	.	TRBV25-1	TGTGCCAGCAGTGGACAACCGGTCAACTATGGCTACACCTTC	CASSGQPVNYGYTF
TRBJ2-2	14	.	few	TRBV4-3	TGCGCCAGCAGCGGGACAAGGGGCACCGGGGAGCTGTTTTTT	CASSGTRGTGELFF
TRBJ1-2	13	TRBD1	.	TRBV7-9	TGTGCCAGCAGCTCCGTCACAGGGGTAGGCTACACCTTC	CASSSVTGVGYTF
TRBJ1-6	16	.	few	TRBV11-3	TGTGCCAGCAGCTCGAGCCTCAGCTCCTATAATTCACCCCTCCACTTT	CASSSSLSSYNSPLHF
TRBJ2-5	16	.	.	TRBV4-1	TGCGCCAGCAGCGGCGTAGGGTTTTTGGTCCAAGAGACCCAGTACTTC	CASSGVGFLVQETQYF
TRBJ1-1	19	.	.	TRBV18	TGTGCCAGCTCACCACCCTTCATCAGCGGTACTTTTATGAACACTGAAGCTTTCTTT	CASSPPFISGTFMNTEAFF
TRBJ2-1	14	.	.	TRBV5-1	TGCGCCAGCAGCTTGCAGAGCTCCTACAATGAGCAGTTCTTC	CASSLQSSYNEQFF
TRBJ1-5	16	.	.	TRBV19	TGTGCCAGTAGTGCCCGGACAAGAGTTAGCAATCAGCCCCAGCATTTT	CASSARTRVSNQPQHF
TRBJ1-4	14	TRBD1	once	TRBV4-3	TGCGCCAGCAGCCAACCGGACAGGGAGGGGGAACTGTTTTTT	CASSQPDREGELFF